What follows are 21 T cell receptor beta chains derived from one specimen sequenced in a study of PD-L1 blockade in urothelial cancer. Time point reported: pretreatment peripheral blood. Data came from immunoSEQ multiplex PCR; TCRdb stores just in-frame clones and leaves some out. Of some 120,000 clones listed, 70% to 85% were seen once; the top ten hold 3.2%. Specimen: PBMCs, collected around atezolizumab (anti-PD-L1) treatment. These receptors were obtained from a man aged 45-60 years with urothelial cancer.

The chain is built from TRBV25-1 and TRBJ2-7; TRBD2 matches at 7 bases. The germline CDR1 and CDR2 sequences are MGHDK and SYGVNS. The V and J ends lost 2 bases and 5 bases, in that order; junction bases with no gene match: 12. The CDR3 has 16 residues. In DNA form, the CDR3 reads TGTGCCAGCAGTGAAGTTGGGAGGGGAGGAGGGAACGAGCAGTACTTC. Protein product: CASSEVGRGGGNEQYF.

CDR3 loop: CASSLASGSSGYEQYF. The CDR3 DNA follows: TGCGCCAGCAGCTTGGCTAGCGGGAGTTCCGGCTACGAGCAGTACTTC. The chain employs TRBV5-1 and TRBJ2-5; 10 positions match TRBD2. The DNA end is more similar to TRBJ2-7, so the J call may be wrong. The CDR3 is made up of 16 amino acids. Germline lookup yields CDR1 SGHRS and CDR2 YFSETQ.

The chain has TRBV19 and TRBJ2-7; 13 bases match TRBD2. With 5 bases clipped from V and 7 bases from J, the junction kept 5 bases outside the gene matches. CDR3 length equals 14 residues. Germline V gene data show CDR1 as LNHDA and CDR2 as SQIVND (reference sequence). The CDR3 DNA reads as TGTGCCAGTAGTGCCTCGGGACTAGCGGGAGAGCAGTACTTC. As protein: CASSASGLAGEQYF.

The chain recombines TRBV19 with TRBJ1-4, with 10 bases fitting TRBD1. There are 15 residues in the CDR3. After removal of 8 bases from V and 7 bases from J, the junction contained 10 bases not matched to a gene. Germline V gene data show CDR1 as LNHDA and CDR2 as SQIVND (reference sequence). CDR3 in DNA: TGTGCCAGTCGCCAGACCGGGACAGGGGCTGAAAAACTGTTTTTT. Amino acid sequence: CASRQTGTGAEKLFF.

The CDR3 loop is CASSSRTGSSYEQYF. DNA for the CDR3: TGCGCCAGCAGCTCCAGGACAGGGAGCTCCTACGAGCAGTACTTC. The rearrangement uses TRBV4-1 and TRBJ2-7; the match to TRBD1 covers 8 bases. V gave up 5 bases and J gave up 0 bases; unmatched junction bases: 6. This CDR3 contains 15 residues. Germline values: CDR1 MGHRA, CDR2 YSYEKL.

The V and J genes are TRBV5-4 and TRBJ2-7, with 7 bases fitting TRBD1. V lost 7 bases, J lost 0 bases, and 7 bases stayed unmatched. The CDR3 has 14 residues. Germline assignment: CDR1 SGHNT and CDR2 YYREEE (reference sequence). The chain's CDR3 is CASGPGGASYEQYF. CDR3 bases: TGTGCCAGCGGGCCAGGGGGAGCCTCCTACGAGCAGTACTTC.

The CDR3 DNA follows: TGTGCCAGCAGCTTGTTTCGCGGGAGCGACACCGGGGAGCTGTTTTTT. Its protein product is CASSLFRGSDTGELFF. This chain links TRBV5-6 with TRBJ2-2, with TRBD2 identical over 7 bases. Trimming removed 1 base from V and 3 bases from J; junction bases left unmatched: 6. The germline CDR1 and CDR2 sequences are SGHDT and YYEEEE. This CDR3 region has 16 residues.

J is TRBJ1-4 and V is TRBV10-1; no reliable D call. Trimming took 4 bases from V and 7 from J, leaving 10 bases between them. CDR3 length equals 13 residues. CDR1 and CDR2 from the germline V gene are WNHNN and SYGVQD (reference sequence). The chain's CDR3 is CASSATNSEKLFF. CDR3 coding DNA: TGCGCCAGCAGTGCGACTAACAGTGAAAAACTGTTTTTT.

The chain uses TRBV14 and TRBJ2-4; TRBD2 agrees at 7 bases. The V gene end was trimmed by 4 bases and the J gene end by 2 bases; junction bases not matched to a gene: 2. Germline V lookup: CDR1 SGHDN, CDR2 FVKESK. The CDR3 has 14 residues. The CDR3 DNA sequence: TGTGCCAGCAGCCCGGGACTACCCAAAAACATTCAGTACTTC. Amino acid sequence: CASSPGLPKNIQYF. The full variable domain, its missing parts supplied by reference TRBV14 and TRBJ2-4, is EAGVTQFPSHSVIEKGQTVTLRCDPISGHDNLYWYRRVMGKEIKFLLHFVKESKQDESGMPNNRFLAERTGGTYSTLKVQPAELEDSGVYFCASSPGLPKNIQYFGAGTRLSVL.

The chain carries TRBV28 and TRBJ2-7, with TRBD2 as a possible D gene (5 bases). The CDR3 totals 11 residues. The germline gives CDR1 MDHEN, CDR2 SYDVKM. The ends were cut back, 3 bases at V and 6 bases at J, with 6 bases in the middle. In DNA form, the CDR3 reads TGTGCCAGCAGTTTCGGGATCGAGCAGTACTTC. Translation gives CASSFGIEQYF.

This clone was counted between two and nine times. This chain connects TRBV6-6 to TRBJ2-5, with D possibly TRBD1 on 6 matching bases. Trimming took 6 bases from V and 1 from J, leaving 12 bases between them. Germline V gene lookup returns CDR1 MNHNY and CDR2 SVGAGI (reference sequence). This CDR3 contains 14 residues. Here the CDR3 reads CASRRGQFQETQYF. CDR3 nucleotides: TGTGCCAGCAGACGAGGACAGTTCCAAGAGACCCAGTACTTC.

The rearrangement uses TRBV5-4 and TRBJ1-2; tentatively, D is TRBD1 (5 bases). The CDR3 consists of 14 residues. In germline, CDR1 is SGHNT, CDR2 YYREEE (reference sequence). The V gene lost 4 bases and the J gene lost 7 bases, with 17 bases spanning the gap. CDR3 bases: TGTGCCAGCAGCACCTGGGGCAGCCGGCGTGGCTACACCTTC. It yields the protein CASSTWGSRRGYTF.

The V call is TRBV10-3, the J call TRBJ1-6, with no clear D. Germline-derived CDR1 and CDR2 are ENHRY and SYGVKD. CDR3 length equals 15 residues. Trimming stripped 2 bases from V and 7 bases from J, with 12 bases between. CDR3 sequence: CAISEGGLKNSPLHF. The DNA for the CDR3 is TGTGCCATCAGTGAGGGAGGGCTAAAGAATTCACCCCTCCACTTT.

The chain recombines TRBV7-2 with TRBJ2-6; 8 bases line up with TRBD1. The CDR3 runs to 17 residues. V lost 1 base to trimming and J lost 0 bases; unmatched junction nucleotides: 2. Per germline, CDR1 SGHTA and CDR2 FQGNSA. The CDR3 DNA is TGTGCCAGCAGCTTAGGACAGGGGTACTCTGGGGCCAACGTCCTGACTTTC. Encoded protein: CASSLGQGYSGANVLTF.

The chain links TRBV7-9 to TRBJ2-7; tentatively, D is TRBD2 (6 bases). Germline assignment: CDR1 SEHNR and CDR2 FQNEAQ (reference sequence). The V end was cut by 4 bases, the J end by 7 bases, with 23 bases between. The CDR3 contains 16 residues. The CDR3 region is CASSSGRDSRSREQYF. CDR3 nucleotide sequence: TGTGCCAGCAGCTCAGGTCGGGACTCCCGGTCGCGGGAGCAGTACTTC.

The rearrangement links TRBV2 to TRBJ2-5; 9 nucleotides align to TRBD2. Per germline, CDR1 SNHLY and CDR2 FYNNEI. The CDR3 totals 15 residues. Losses at the gene ends were 0 bases for V and 4 bases for J; bases not matched to a gene: 3. The CDR3 DNA is TGTGCCAGCAGTGAAGCCTTAGCGGGAGTAGAGACCCAGTACTTC. Its protein product is CASSEALAGVETQYF.

This clone appeared a few times. J is TRBJ2-7 and V is TRBV11-2; 9 nucleotides agree with TRBD2. Germline V CDR1 and CDR2: SGHAT, FQNNGV. After removal of 3 bases from V and 6 bases from J, the junction contained 9 bases not matched to a gene. This CDR3 spans 15 amino acids. DNA for the CDR3: TGTGCCAGCAGCTTGTTTAGCGGGAGTCGTTCCGAGCAGTACTTC. This sequence encodes CASSLFSGSRSEQYF. The whole variable domain, remainder taken from reference TRBV11-2 and TRBJ2-7, is EAGVAQSPRYKIIEKRQSVAFWCNPISGHATLYWYQQILGQGPKLLIQFQNNGVVDDSQLPKDRFSAERLKGVDSTLKIQPAKLEDSAVYLCASSLFSGSRSEQYFGPGTRLTVT.

This clone was seen more than once but under ten times. The chain combines TRBV28 with TRBJ2-6; TRBD1 agrees at 8 bases. The CDR3 spans 18 residues. Per germline, CDR1 MDHEN and CDR2 SYDVKM. V lost 5 bases, J lost 0 bases, and 9 bases stayed unmatched. The CDR3: CASSRWGTGGSGANVLTF. As DNA, the CDR3 is TGTGCCAGCAGTAGATGGGGGACAGGTGGCTCTGGGGCCAACGTCCTGACTTTC.

V and J are TRBV6-5 and TRBJ2-3, with D possibly TRBD2 on 6 matching bases. Germline loops: CDR1 MNHEY, CDR2 SVGAGI. V was cut by 6 bases and J by 1 base, with 11 bases left in between. The CDR3 extends over 14 amino acids. The chain's CDR3 is CASRGLPGTDTQYF. CDR3 DNA: TGTGCCAGCAGGGGACTTCCCGGCACAGATACGCAGTATTTT.

The rearrangement uses TRBV11-1 and TRBJ2-5; 12 bases align to TRBD2. This CDR3 spans 14 amino acids. Per germline, CDR1 SGHAT and CDR2 FQDESV (reference sequence). J lost 7 bases, V lost 5 bases, and 5 bases had no gene match. The CDR3 DNA reads TGTGCCAGCAGCCGACTAGCGGGAGTAGGGACCCAGTACTTC. Protein product: CASSRLAGVGTQYF.

The chain carries TRBV28 and TRBJ1-2; D remains unclear. CDR1 is MDHEN and CDR2 is SYDVKM in the germline V gene. The V end was cut by 6 bases, the J end by 8 bases, with 10 bases between. The CDR3 length is 11 residues. The CDR3 loop reads CASRRPSGYTF. CDR3 nucleotide sequence: TGTGCCAGCAGGCGTCCCTCGGGCTACACCTTC.